The 19 T cell receptor beta chains reported below all come from one sample, sequenced in a study of PD-1 blockade in classical Hodgkin lymphoma (dated by TCRdb to between 2020 and 2021). Preparation of the library involved the immunoSEQ multiplex PCR assay. TCRdb provides this immuneACCESS table in a form limited to in-frame rearrangements. Some clones are lacking; in checked studies, under half of them reflect an unresolved V gene, and why the rest are absent is not known. The sample table holds under 70,000 clones, of which around 88% were seen once. Of the sample, around 12% is held by the ten largest clones. Explained via the paper, the time point label denotes: cycle 1 day 1 (C1D1), immediately before nivolumab initiation. Every trial patient had relapsed after autologous stem cell transplantation, and cohorts A, B and C differed in prior brentuximab vedotin exposure. This specimen was peripheral blood mononuclear cells (PBMCs), taken at baseline. These receptor sequences come from a human donor with classical Hodgkin lymphoma.

The chain links TRBV6-5 to TRBJ1-1; D is unclear. From germline, CDR1 is MNHEY and CDR2 SVGAGI. V gave up 3 bases and J gave up 3 bases, with 8 bases separating them. The CDR3 contains 13 residues. In DNA form, the CDR3 reads TGTGCCAGCAGTTATCGCAGTTACACTGAAGCTTTCTTT. This translates into CASSYRSYTEAFF.

This chain uses TRBV27 with TRBJ1-6; D gene uncertain. The V end lost 5 bases, the J end lost 7 bases, and 12 bases lay between the germline ends. CDR3 length equals 14 residues. Germline CDR1 MNHEY, CDR2 SMNVEV (reference sequence). Here the CDR3 reads CASSPPGGNSPLHF. The CDR3 DNA is TGTGCCAGCAGTCCGCCCGGAGGGAATTCACCCCTCCACTTT.

The rearrangement uses TRBV30 and TRBJ2-5; D remains unclear. The CDR3 sequence is 12 residues long. The V end lost 3 bases, the J end lost 4 bases, and 9 bases lay between the germline ends. Germline V gene data show CDR1 as GTSNPN and CDR2 as SVGIG (reference sequence). CDR3 sequence (DNA): TGTGCCTGGAGCCCAGGTTCAGAGACCCAGTACTTC. Encoded protein: CAWSPGSETQYF.

The rearrangement uses TRBV6-1 and TRBJ2-7, with a tentative D call TRBD1 (6 bases). The CDR3 totals 13 residues. V lost 6 bases and J 5 bases, leaving 14 bases between the germline ends. Per the germline V gene, CDR1 is MNHNS and CDR2 is SASEGT. CDR3 nucleotides: TGTGCCAGCAGCTTCTACAGGGTCAACGAGCAGTACTTC. Protein product: CASSFYRVNEQYF.

The rearrangement joins TRBV7-6 to TRBJ2-7; 7 nucleotides match TRBD1. The CDR3 sequence is 15 residues long. V shed 1 base, J shed 1 base, and the junction held 4 bases outside the gene matches. Per germline, CDR1 SGHVS and CDR2 FNYEAQ. CDR3 region: CASSLEGAGSYEQYF. In DNA form, the CDR3 reads TGTGCCAGCAGCTTAGAGGGGGCGGGTTCCTACGAGCAGTACTTC.

The chain combines TRBV11-3 with TRBJ2-7; possible D gene TRBD2, 6 bases. Trimming took off 5 bases at V and 3 bases at J, with 23 bases between the two ends. Looked up from germline, CDR1 is SGHNT and CDR2 is YENEEA. This CDR3 has 17 amino acids. The CDR3 coding sequence is TGTGCCAGCAGCCCCGGGCGGGGTCCTCTTTCTAACTACGAGCAGTACTTC. Encoded protein: CASSPGRGPLSNYEQYF.

J is TRBJ2-2 and V is TRBV10-3, with D possibly called TRBD1 or TRBD2 (5 bases each). This CDR3 has 16 amino acids. Germline loops: CDR1 ENHRY, CDR2 SYGVKD. V was cut by 6 bases and J by 1 base, with 15 bases left in between. Here the CDR3 reads CAISVTGTENTGELFF. The CDR3 bases are TGTGCCATCAGCGTTACCGGGACGGAGAACACCGGGGAGCTGTTTTTT.

The chain has TRBV6-5 and TRBJ1-2; D not certain. V lost 5 bases, J lost 7 bases, and 11 bases lay in between. This CDR3 region has 12 residues. Germline assignment: CDR1 MNHEY and CDR2 SVGAGI. CDR3 DNA sequence: TGTGCCAGCAGTCGAAACGAGGGTGGCTACACCTTC. Translated: CASSRNEGGYTF.

The chain employs TRBV6-5 and TRBJ2-1; D remains unclear. The CDR3 contains 14 residues. Germline CDR1 MNHEY, CDR2 SVGAGI. Trimming left V 4 bases short and J 0 bases short, with 7 bases between. The CDR3 is CASSLKSSYNEQFF. The CDR3 DNA is TGTGCCAGCAGTTTGAAGAGCTCCTACAATGAGCAGTTCTTC.

The chain links TRBV4-2 to TRBJ1-2; D gene uncertain. CDR3 length: 16 amino acids. Germline values: CDR1 LGHNA, CDR2 YNFKEQ. V lost 0 bases and J lost 6, with 17 bases in between. CDR3 residues: CASSQDRWRAQDGYTF. CDR3 DNA sequence: TGTGCCAGCAGCCAAGATCGGTGGAGGGCGCAGGATGGCTACACCTTC.

As concerns this clone: The junction differs from germline at one of its ends, possibly a read error. The V call is TRBV7-9, the J call TRBJ1-1; a weak D match, TRBD1 (5 bases). This CDR3 contains 18 residues. Germline CDR1 reads SEHNR; CDR2 reads FQNEAQ (reference sequence). In nucleotides, the CDR3 is TGTGCCAGCAGTTTAGGAGGGGTAGGATCGTGGGTGAACACTGAAGCTTTCTTT. Residues: CASSLGGVGSWVNTEAFF.

This clone was found a few times. J is TRBJ2-1 and V is TRBV4-2; maybe TRBD2 (5 bases). Between the trimmed V and J ends, which lost 0 bases and 2 bases, there was a span of 14 bases. This CDR3 contains 17 residues. Germline V gene sequence: CDR1 LGHNA, CDR2 YNFKEQ. Written as DNA, the CDR3 is TGTGCCAGCAGCCAAGATATGGAGGACGCCACCTACAATGAGCAGTTCTTC. It translates to CASSQDMEDATYNEQFF.

The genes are TRBV7-7 and TRBJ2-7; TRBD2 matches at 13 bases. CDR1 is SSHAT, CDR2 FNYEAQ, per germline (reference sequence). This CDR3 has 15 residues. V gave up 1 base and J gave up 7 bases; unmatched junction bases: 4. The CDR3 sequence: CASSLDGLAGVEQYF. The CDR3 DNA is TGTGCCAGCAGCTTAGACGGACTAGCGGGGGTTGAGCAGTACTTC.

V usage is TRBV9 and J usage is TRBJ2-1, with D possibly being TRBD2 (6 bases). Deletions cut 4 bases from V and 5 bases from J, with 10 bases between. Per the germline V gene, CDR1 is SGDLS and CDR2 is YYNGEE. The CDR3 loop spans 13 amino acids. CDR3 bases: TGTGCCAGCAGCCGTTCGGGGGACAATGAGCAGTTCTTC. Amino acids: CASSRSGDNEQFF.

The chain uses TRBV6-6 and TRBJ1-5; D call uncertain. Deletions cut 7 bases from V and 7 bases from J, with 11 bases between. The germline CDR1 and CDR2 sequences are MNHNY and SVGAGI (reference sequence). The CDR3 extends over 12 amino acids. CDR3 protein: CASTQAEQPQHF. CDR3 coding DNA: TGTGCCAGCACCCAGGCCGAACAGCCCCAGCATTTT.

The chain carries TRBV6-5 and TRBJ1-1, with D unresolved. The CDR3 length is 13 residues. Germline CDR1 reads MNHEY; CDR2 reads SVGAGI. Trimming cost V 5 bases and J 0 bases, with 7 bases left between them. The CDR3 nucleotides read TGTGCCAGCAGTCCTAAAATGAACACTGAAGCTTTCTTT. It encodes CASSPKMNTEAFF.

This sequence joins TRBV27 and TRBJ1-1; D call uncertain. From germline, CDR1 is MNHEY and CDR2 SMNVEV (reference sequence). The CDR3 runs to 13 residues. V lost 5 bases and J 2 bases, leaving 9 bases between the germline ends. The CDR3 bases are TGTGCCAGCAGTATTAGAGCAAACACTGAAGCTTTCTTT. It codes for CASSIRANTEAFF.

The rearrangement joins TRBV5-6 to TRBJ2-7, with D uncertain. This CDR3 has 16 amino acids. Trimming took 4 bases from V and 5 from J, leaving 22 bases between them. Germline V gene lookup returns CDR1 SGHDT and CDR2 YYEEEE. CDR3 sequence reads: CASSPDLWVELNEQYF. As DNA, the CDR3 is TGTGCCAGCAGCCCCGATTTGTGGGTTGAGTTGAACGAGCAGTACTTC.

The chain links TRBV5-6 to TRBJ1-4; tentatively, D is TRBD1 (6 bases). Trimming took off 5 bases at V and 5 bases at J, with 13 bases between the two ends. The CDR3 totals 14 residues. Germline V gene data show CDR1 as SGHDT and CDR2 as YYEEEE. The chain's CDR3 is CASRKRTANEKLFF. The DNA of the CDR3 is TGTGCCAGCAGAAAAAGGACAGCGAATGAAAAACTGTTTTTT.